This T cell receptor beta chain was observed in a study of radiation and T cells in renal cell carcinoma. Germline CDR1 is MGHRA and CDR2 is YSYEKL. The V gene lost 1 base and the J gene lost 4 bases, with 7 bases spanning the gap. This CDR3 has 13 amino acids. Treatment denoted: treatment-naive control, cytoreductive nephrectomy. Only in-frame clones appear in the TCRdb table, and some are missing; sequencing was by immunoSEQ multiplex PCR. The sample includes tens of thousands of clones, roughly 64% of them seen just once. Source: tumor tissue, taken from a patient whose treatment was nephrectomy without radiotherapy. This TCR was sampled from a man aged 40-49 years with renal cell carcinoma. The rearrangement uses TRBV4-1 and TRBJ1-1; unclear D gene. CDR3 in amino acids: CASSQGRATEAFF. The CDR3 DNA reads TGCGCCAGCAGCCAAGGACGGGCCACTGAAGCTTTCTTT.